This TCR beta chain comes out of a study of blood T cell repertoires in COVID-19. Looking at the study overall: Researchers got acute and convalescent COVID-19 samples from the United States, Italy and Spain.

V lost 6 bases, J lost 1 base, and 10 bases lay in between. CDR3 length: 15 residues. Germline V gene sequence: CDR1 KGHSH, CDR2 LQKENI. This clone was detected once. As originally analysed: Counts of nucleated cells, estimated from reference gene primer amplification, were obtained. This table comes from immunoSEQ multiplex PCR, and its TCRdb copy is limited to in-frame clones, with some not included. V, J and clone size were drawn from that table, and D and trimming were deduced from the DNA. The sample yields over 200,000 clones, around 86% seen once. Enrolment of Seattle patients took place during active infection, and they were followed longitudinally.

The sequenced sample was peripheral blood. The TCR originated in a man aged 50 or older with COVID-19, enrolled during active disease. The chain combines TRBV18 with TRBJ2-6, with D maybe TRBD1 (6 bases). CDR3 in amino acids: CASSAGQSGANVLTF. The CDR3 coding sequence is TGTGCCAGCTCGGCAGGACAGTCTGGGGCCAACGTCCTGACTTTC.